This T cell receptor (beta chain) was captured in a study of T cell clonotyping in hematopoietic cell transplantation (dated by TCRdb to 2020 to 2023). In terms of the full investigation: Recipient samples taken before transplant were obtained following cytoreduction. Patients were recruited between late 2015 and January 2017 and followed until September 2020 or death. In the study, 135 blood samples were gathered from 35 consecutive transplant recipients and their related donors. Study-wide conclusions, independent of this receptor: Inverse Simpson Index values from donors and from recipients before transplant predicted broader TCR repertoire diversity after transplant. A decrease in recipient TCR diversity was observed after transplant, and a progressive increase in pathologically expanded clonotypes was seen from day 30 to day 180. Recipient repertoires showed only a small fraction of overlap with donor repertoires, and over 97% appeared de novo at the given depth. The sample size was limited, and CD4 and CD8 repertoire contributions could not be separated because cells were not sorted.

Taken from the germline V gene, the CDR1 and CDR2 loops are MNHEY and SVGAGI. The V end loses 2 bases and the J end loses 6 bases, and a stretch of 9 bases separates them. The CDR3 runs 13 residues from the cysteine to the phenylalanine. Only the CDR3 portion is preserved as DNA: 39 bases, with reading frame beginning at the first base. The time point label of this sample denotes: recipient sample about 28 days before transplant, after cytoreduction. Blood samples were obtained from recipients approximately 28 days before transplant and at days 30, 100 and 180 after transplant. Nuclei Lysis Solution was used to extract genomic DNA from fresh or cryopreserved unfractionated peripheral blood mononuclear cells. The immunoSEQ assay, a bias-controlled multiplex PCR using V- and J-specific primers, was used to amplify TCR beta CDR3 regions from genomic DNA. A second PCR step added a proprietary barcode and Illumina adapter sequences to the CDR3 amplicons. CDR3 libraries were sequenced on an Illumina MiSeq instrument. The study's processing was this. Export and quality control were done with immunoSEQ Analyzer 3.0, while downstream analyses used R Bioconductor and Immunarch. Only productive rearrangements in the normalized downsampled data set went into calculating the repertoire metrics. In the normalized cohort, a clonotype counted as pathologically expanded if the clonotype was larger than 5 templates. The Inverse Simpson Index was used to measure repertoire diversity. CMV-specificity analyses were carried out on the non-normalized data set to capture all clonotypes. The source is immuneACCESS, and TCRdb retained only in-frame sequences with V and J called. Part of the clones is not carried over; for the studies checked, unresolved V genes explain less than half of this, and the remainder is unexplained. That table gives V, J and clone size, and the DNA gave D and trimming. This sample holds 8,900 or so clones; less than 90% were observed only once. The ten top clones hold 25% to 30% of the sample.

On this clone: What this receptor recognizes is not known. No per-base quality is available; no much larger clone lies one base away.

This receptor was obtained from a woman between 55 and 75 years old with acute myeloid leukemia. Some clones in this sample may be carry-over from other donors' samples. Recombination joined TRBV6-5 with TRBJ2-3; TRBD1 is a weak D gene call, 6 bases matching. Specimen: peripheral blood mononuclear cells, collected before stem cell transplant. At the DNA level, the sequence is TGTGCCAGCAGTTACGGGGGCGTGGATACGCAGTATTTT. This gives the protein CASSYGGVDTQYF.